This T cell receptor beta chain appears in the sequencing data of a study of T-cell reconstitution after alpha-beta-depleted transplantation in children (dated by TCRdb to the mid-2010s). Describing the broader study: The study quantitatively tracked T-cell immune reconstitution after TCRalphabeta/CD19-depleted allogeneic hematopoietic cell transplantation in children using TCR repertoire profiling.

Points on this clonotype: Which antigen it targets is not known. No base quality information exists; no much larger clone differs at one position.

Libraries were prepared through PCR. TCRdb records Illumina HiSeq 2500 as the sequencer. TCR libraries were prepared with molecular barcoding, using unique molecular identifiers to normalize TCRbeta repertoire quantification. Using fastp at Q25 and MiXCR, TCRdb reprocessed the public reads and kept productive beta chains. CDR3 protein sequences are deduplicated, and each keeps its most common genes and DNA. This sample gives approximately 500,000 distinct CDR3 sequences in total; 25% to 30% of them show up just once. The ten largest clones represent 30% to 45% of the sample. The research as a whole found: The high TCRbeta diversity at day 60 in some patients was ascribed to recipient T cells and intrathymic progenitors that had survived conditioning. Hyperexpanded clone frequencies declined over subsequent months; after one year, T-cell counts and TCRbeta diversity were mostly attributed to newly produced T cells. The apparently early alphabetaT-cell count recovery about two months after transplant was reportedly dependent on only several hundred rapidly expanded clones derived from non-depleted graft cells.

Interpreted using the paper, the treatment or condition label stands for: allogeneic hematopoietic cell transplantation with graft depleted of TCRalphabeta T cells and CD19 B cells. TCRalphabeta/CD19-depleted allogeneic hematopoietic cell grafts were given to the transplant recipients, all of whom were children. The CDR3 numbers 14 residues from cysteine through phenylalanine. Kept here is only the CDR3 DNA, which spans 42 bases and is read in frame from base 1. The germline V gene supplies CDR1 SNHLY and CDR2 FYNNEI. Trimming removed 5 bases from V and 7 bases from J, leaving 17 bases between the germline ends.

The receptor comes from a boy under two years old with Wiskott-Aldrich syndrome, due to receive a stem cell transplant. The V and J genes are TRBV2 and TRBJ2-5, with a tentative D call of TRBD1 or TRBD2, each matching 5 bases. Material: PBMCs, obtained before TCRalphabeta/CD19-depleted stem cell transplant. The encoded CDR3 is CASSPGTVYRTQYF. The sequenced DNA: TGTGCCAGCAGTCCCGGGACGGTATACAGGACCCAGTACTTC.